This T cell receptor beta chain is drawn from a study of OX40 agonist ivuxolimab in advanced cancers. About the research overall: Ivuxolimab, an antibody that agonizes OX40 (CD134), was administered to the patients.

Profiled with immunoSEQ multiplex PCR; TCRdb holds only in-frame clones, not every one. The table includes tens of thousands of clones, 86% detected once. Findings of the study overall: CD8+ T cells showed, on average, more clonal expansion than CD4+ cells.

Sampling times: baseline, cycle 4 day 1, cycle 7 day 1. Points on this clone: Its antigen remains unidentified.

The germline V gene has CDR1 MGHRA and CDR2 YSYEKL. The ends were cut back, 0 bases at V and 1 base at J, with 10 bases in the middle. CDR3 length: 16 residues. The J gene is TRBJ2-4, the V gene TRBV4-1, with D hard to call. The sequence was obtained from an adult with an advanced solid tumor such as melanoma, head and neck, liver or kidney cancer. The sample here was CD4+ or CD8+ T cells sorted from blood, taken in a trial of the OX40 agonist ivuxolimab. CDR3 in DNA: TGCGCCAGCAGCCAAGAGATCGCCGGGGCCAAAAACATTCAGTACTTC. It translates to CASSQEIAGAKNIQYF.